The 22 T cell receptor beta chains presented below share a single source sample, sequenced in a study of blood T cells in healthy people across ages (dated by TCRdb to the mid-2010s). The method was 5' RACE. Sequencing used an Illumina HiSeq 2500. A second PCR of about 6 to 12 cycles was performed with a sample-barcoded 5' primer and a J-beta primer mix. The public reads were run again by TCRdb, first through fastp at Q25 and then through MiXCR, and only productive beta chains were kept. Merged by CDR3 protein, the rows form single entries marked with the most common genes and DNA. A total of hundreds of thousands of distinct CDR3 sequences appear in this sample, around 43% of them only once. 30% of the sample is held by the ten biggest clonotypes. Sample: blood. The receptors here all came from a man older than 75 in good health.

This clonotype has a single count. The gene calls are TRBV20-1 and TRBJ2-1; D unresolved. V lost 0 bases to trimming and J lost 4 bases, with 16 bases between them. The CDR3 runs 16 residues. Germline V lookup: CDR1 DFQATT, CDR2 SNEGSKA (reference sequence). The CDR3 nucleotides read TGCAGTGCTAGAGATAACATAGGCACAGCATACAATGAGCAGTTCTTC. Protein sequence: CSARDNIGTAYNEQFF.

This clonotype was recorded only once. The chain uses TRBV12-3 or TRBV12-4 and TRBJ1-1; 7 positions agree with TRBD1. CDR3 size: 16 residues. V was clipped by 3 bases and J by 1 base; unmatched bases: 8. The CDR3 loop is CASSFRTGDPNTEAFF. CDR3 DNA sequence: TGTGCCAGCAGTTTTAGGACAGGCGACCCGAACACTGAAGCTTTCTTT.

The V gene is TRBV5-4, the J gene TRBJ2-1; D is possibly TRBD1 (5 bases). This CDR3 spans 16 amino acids. Deletions cut 5 bases from V and 0 bases from J, with 15 bases between. The germline V gene encodes CDR1 SGHNT and CDR2 YYREEE (reference sequence). DNA of the CDR3: TGTGCCAGCAGTTCCGAAGGGGCGAGCTCCTACAATGAGCAGTTCTTC. It specifies CASSSEGASSYNEQFF.

This chain joins TRBV4-2 and TRBJ2-1; 7 positions match TRBD2. The V segment lost 0 bases and the J segment 4 bases; nucleotides outside the gene matches: 6. Per germline, CDR1 LGHNA and CDR2 YNFKEQ. CDR3 length: 16 residues. This CDR3 reads CASSQDPSGTYNEQFF. The DNA for the CDR3 is TGTGCCAGCAGCCAAGATCCCAGCGGGACTTACAATGAGCAGTTCTTC.

This clonotype appeared a few times. The V call is TRBV4-3, the J call TRBJ1-3, with D uncertain. The germline V and J ends were trimmed by 3 bases and 4 bases, with 13 bases remaining between them. Germline V lookup: CDR1 LGHNA, CDR2 YSLEER. The CDR3 extends over 15 amino acids. The DNA of the CDR3 is TGCGCCAGCAGCCAGGAGCCTGGAGAAGGAAACACCATATATTTT. Protein sequence: CASSQEPGEGNTIYF.

The rearrangement links TRBV9 to TRBJ2-6; TRBD2 might be the D (7 bases). This CDR3 comprises 18 residues. The germline CDR1 and CDR2 sequences are SGDLS and YYNGEE. Trimming left V 1 base short and J 1 base short, with 15 bases between. The CDR3: CASSVSRGLLSGANVLTF. In DNA, the CDR3 is TGTGCCAGCAGCGTATCGCGGGGGCTGCTTTCTGGGGCCAACGTCCTGACTTTC.

The chain combines TRBV7-2 with TRBJ1-2; 8 nucleotides line up with TRBD1. CDR1 and CDR2 (germline): SGHTA, FQGNSA. J lost 5 bases, V lost 6 bases, and 8 bases had no gene match. The CDR3 covers 14 residues. The CDR3 DNA is TGTGCCAGCAGTGGAAGGACAGGGCTATATGGCTACACCTTC. It encodes CASSGRTGLYGYTF.

The chain carries TRBV6-6 and TRBJ2-5, with 8 bases matching TRBD2. Germline CDR1 MNHNY, CDR2 SVGAGI (reference sequence). This CDR3 is 14 amino acids long. V lost 5 bases, J lost 2 bases, and 4 bases stayed unmatched. Written as DNA, the CDR3 is TGTGCCAGCAGTAAGGGACTAGGGCAAGAGACCCAGTACTTC. This encodes CASSKGLGQETQYF.

This chain joins TRBV10-1 and TRBJ1-5; D gene unclear. Trimming cost V 3 bases and J 3 bases, with 6 bases left between them. This CDR3 spans 13 amino acids. In germline, CDR1 is WNHNN, CDR2 SYGVQD (reference sequence). CDR3 loop: CASSEDLNQPQHF. The CDR3 DNA reads as TGCGCCAGCAGTGAAGACCTCAATCAGCCCCAGCATTTT.

This clonotype was observed a handful of times. V usage is TRBV7-9 and J usage is TRBJ2-3, with D maybe TRBD1 (5 bases). The ends were cut back, 5 bases at V and 5 bases at J, with 20 bases in the middle. This CDR3 contains 16 residues. The germline CDR1 and CDR2 sequences are SEHNR and FQNEAQ (reference sequence). DNA of the CDR3: TGTGCCAGCAGCCTAAAGACAGACGCACTCGGAGATACGCAGTATTTT. Residues: CASSLKTDALGDTQYF.

The J gene is TRBJ2-1, the V gene TRBV14; 8 bases line up with TRBD2. The junction had 8 bases not matched to a gene; V was cut back by 3 bases and J by 10 bases. Looked up from germline, CDR1 is SGHDN and CDR2 is FVKESK. CDR3 length equals 14 residues. Here the CDR3 reads CASSHRTSFAEQFF. The DNA for the CDR3 is TGTGCCAGCAGCCATAGGACTAGCTTTGCCGAGCAGTTCTTC.

Notes on this clonotype: This may be a read error, as it is one base from a much larger clone. The V and J genes are TRBV4-3 and TRBJ2-1, with D possibly being TRBD2 (5 bases). The V end lost 8 bases, the J end lost 7 bases, and 18 bases lay between the germline ends. Germline V gene sequence: CDR1 LGHNA, CDR2 YSLEER. This CDR3 has 14 residues. CDR3 residues: CASSRARNTNEQFF. DNA of the CDR3: TGCGCCAGCTCGCGGGCTAGGAATACGAATGAGCAGTTCTTC.

This clonotype was counted only a few times. This sequence joins TRBV7-2 and TRBJ2-5, with TRBD1 matching 7 bases. The CDR3 runs to 17 residues. The ends lost 3 bases at V and 5 bases at J; junction bases unmatched: 15. Germline V gene data show CDR1 as SGHTA and CDR2 as FQGNSA. The CDR3 coding sequence is TGTGCCAGCAGCTTCGGGGTCTCAGGGGGTCGGGTCGAGACCCAGTACTTC. Translating it yields CASSFGVSGGRVETQYF.

At least ten counts were recorded for this clonotype. The rearrangement links TRBV20-1 to TRBJ2-7, with D possibly TRBD1 on 6 matching bases. The CDR3 runs 15 residues. Germline loops: CDR1 DFQATT, CDR2 SNEGSKA (reference sequence). V was shortened by 0 bases and J by 3 bases, with 15 bases between the two germline ends. The CDR3 region is CSARDLQKGVYEQYF. The CDR3 DNA reads as TGCAGTGCTAGAGATCTTCAGAAGGGGGTCTACGAGCAGTACTTC.

The chain recombines TRBV7-2 with TRBJ1-1; unclear D gene. Germline loops: CDR1 SGHTA, CDR2 FQGNSA. Trimming took 3 bases from V and 0 from J, leaving 8 bases between them. The CDR3 consists of 14 residues. The CDR3 DNA follows: TGTGCCAGCAGCTTCGGACCTTTGAACACTGAAGCTTTCTTT. As protein: CASSFGPLNTEAFF.

J is TRBJ1-1 and V is TRBV3-1; D is unresolved. The CDR3 loop spans 13 amino acids. V lost 1 base and J lost 5, with 8 bases in between. The germline gives CDR1 LGHDT, CDR2 YNNKEL (reference sequence). Here the CDR3 DNA reads TGTGCCAGCAGCCAAGGGTGGAGGACTGAAGCTTTCTTT. Protein sequence: CASSQGWRTEAFF.

This rearrangement joins TRBV30 to TRBJ1-1; possibly TRBD1 for D (5 bases). The ends were cut back, 5 bases at V and 0 bases at J, with 16 bases in the middle. The CDR3 totals 15 residues. Germline assignment: CDR1 GTSNPN and CDR2 SVGIG (reference sequence). The CDR3 here is CAWASRVGMNTEAFF. In DNA form, the CDR3 reads TGTGCCTGGGCTTCCAGGGTGGGGATGAACACTGAAGCTTTCTTT.

In this sample, this clonotype turned up a few times. This sequence joins TRBV7-2 and TRBJ2-3; the match to TRBD2 covers 12 bases. J lost 2 bases, V lost 6 bases, and 6 bases had no gene match. Germline V CDR1 and CDR2: SGHTA, FQGNSA. This CDR3 comprises 16 residues. CDR3 sequence (DNA): TGTGCCAGCAGTCGGACTAGCGGGGCCTCCACAGATACGCAGTATTTT. It yields the protein CASSRTSGASTDTQYF.

The chain couples TRBV7-9 to TRBJ2-3; 10 positions match TRBD1. With 4 bases clipped from V and 5 bases from J, the junction kept 12 bases outside the gene matches. Looked up from germline, CDR1 is SEHNR and CDR2 is FQNEAQ (reference sequence). This CDR3 spans 17 amino acids. The CDR3 loop is CASSSGGQGMFGDTQYF. The CDR3 bases are TGTGCCAGCAGCTCTGGGGGACAGGGGATGTTCGGAGATACGCAGTATTTT.

A remark on this clonotype: Since a much larger clone is just one base distant, this may be a read error. The chain is built from TRBV9 and TRBJ2-3, with D unresolved. The germline gives CDR1 SGDLS, CDR2 YYNGEE. The V end was cut by 3 bases, the J end by 0 bases, with 5 bases between. The CDR3 extends over 13 amino acids. CDR3 amino acids: CASSGLSTDTQYF. The CDR3 bases are TGTGCCAGCAGCGGTCTGAGCACAGATACGCAGTATTTT.

This clonotype has a handful of counts. J is TRBJ2-1 and V is TRBV7-9, with D possibly matching TRBD1 (5 bases). Deletions cut 1 base from V and 5 bases from J, with 12 bases between. In germline, CDR1 is SEHNR, CDR2 FQNEAQ (reference sequence). This CDR3 has 15 amino acids. The CDR3 is CASSLGQSVDNEQFF. CDR3 nucleotides: TGTGCCAGCAGCTTAGGACAGTCTGTGGACAATGAGCAGTTCTTC.

The V and J genes are TRBV18 and TRBJ2-3; perhaps TRBD1 as D (6 bases). Germline lookup yields CDR1 KGHSH and CDR2 LQKENI. The CDR3 consists of 16 residues. With 2 bases removed from V and 1 base from J, the gap between germline ends came to 13 bases. The chain's CDR3 is CASSPMGAARTDTQYF. CDR3 in DNA: TGTGCCAGCTCACCAATGGGGGCGGCCCGCACAGATACGCAGTATTTT.